The source of this T cell receptor beta chain is a study of T cells in localized non-small cell lung cancer. Measured with immunoSEQ multiplex PCR; TCRdb has only the in-frame clones, and not every one. This table holds 650 to 850 clones, approximately 18% found once. Study-wide points: Maximal T cell clonality occurred in uninvolved adjacent lung, with tumor ranking below it. Paired adjacent lung recovered a median around 60 of the top 100 tumor clones. Since sequencing was restricted to only one region of the tumor, intratumor heterogeneity remains a possibility.

This CDR3 contains 17 residues. Two independent pathologists confirmed no atypia in lung taken at least 2 cm from tumor. The sample holds a few counts of this clone. Its target is not known. The receptor comes from a female donor at least 60 years old with stage II squamous cell lung carcinoma. The sequencing used normal lung tissue next to the tumor, collected before any cancer treatment. The chain couples TRBV12-2 to TRBJ1-5; the table's D call, TRBD1, was not checked against the DNA. TRBV12-2 is a pseudogene segment. The CDR3 sequence: CAITAILTGESNQPQHF. In nucleotides, the CDR3 is TGTGCCATCACGGCAATCCTAACAGGGGAGAGCAATCAGCCCCAGCATTTT.